Below are 18 T cell receptor beta chains sequenced from a single sample in a study of tumor and adjacent non-tumor tissue in lung cancer listed by TCRdb under 2018. Libraries were constructed by multiplex PCR. TCRdb lists the instrument as Illumina HiSeq 2500. TCRbeta libraries were constructed through three rounds of nested PCR with primers (Table S4) according to protocols modified from ARM-PCR. Using fastp trimming at Q25 and MiXCR clonotype assembly, TCRdb reanalyzed the public sequencing data and kept in-frame beta chains. CDR3 protein duplicates are merged, each entry listing the most common genes and DNA. This sample is represented by roughly 220,000 distinct CDR3 sequences; 71% of them were singletons. The ten largest clones take up 20% to 25% of the sample. RNA was isolated from bulk unsorted tissue, and RNA quality was assessed with a NanoDrop ND-1000 and an Agilent 2100. The sample consisted of lung tumor tissue. These receptors were taken from a man aged 55-75 years with non-small cell lung cancer.

In the case of this clonotype: A read error may account for a junction end that differs from germline. The rearrangement links TRBV11-3 to TRBJ2-4; D not resolved. The germline gives CDR1 SGHNT, CDR2 YENEEA. The CDR3 contains 17 residues. Here the CDR3 reads CASSLNSSKGWGNFQYF. The CDR3 DNA sequence: TGCGCCAGCAGCTTAAATAGCAGCAAGGGTTGGGGAAACTTTCAGTACTTC.

On this clonotype: A junction end diverges from the germline sequence, so it may reflect a read error. DNA for the CDR3: TGTACCAGTAGTCCTATCTCTGGGGCCAAAGTCCGGACTTTC. Translation: CTSSPISGAKVRTF. The chain recombines TRBV11-2 with TRBJ2-6; D possibly corresponds to TRBD1 (5 bases). Per the germline V gene, CDR1 is SGHAT and CDR2 is FQNNGV. The CDR3 covers 14 residues.

Details on this clonotype: This could be a read error, since a much larger clone is one nucleotide away. The genes are TRBV11-2 and TRBJ2-5; D possibly corresponds to TRBD1 (5 bases). Germline-derived CDR1 and CDR2 are SGHAT and FQNNGV. This CDR3 has 15 amino acids. DNA for the CDR3: TGTGCCAGCAGCCTAGACGGACATTACACAGAGACCCATTACTTC. Amino acids: CASSLDGHYTETHYF. Full variable domain (rest looked up from reference TRBV11-2 and TRBJ2-5): EAGVAQSPRYKIIEKRQSVAFWCNPISGHATLYWYQQILGQGPKLLIQFQNNGVVDDSQLPKDRFSAERLKGVDSTLKIQPAKLEDSAVYLCASSLDGHYTETHYFGPGTRLLVL.

V usage is TRBV6-5 and J usage is TRBJ1-6; no definite D call. Trimming shortened V by 6 bases and J by 10 bases, and 16 bases separated the two germline ends. This CDR3 contains 14 residues. CDR1 is MNHEY and CDR2 is SVGAGI in the germline V gene. The chain's CDR3 is CASSQAGRKSPLHF. The DNA for the CDR3 is TGTGCCAGCAGCCAAGCCGGCAGAAAATCACCCCTCCACTTT.

The CDR3 region has the DNA TGCAGTGCTAGAAGCACGAGCACCGGGGAGCTGTTTTTT. As protein: CSARSTSTGELFF. The rearrangement uses TRBV20-1 and TRBJ2-2, with D uncertain. V lost 2 bases and J lost 4, with 8 bases in between. Germline V gene sequence: CDR1 DFQATT, CDR2 SNEGSKA (reference sequence). The CDR3 is 13 amino acids.

This clonotype was seen more than once but under ten times. The J gene is TRBJ1-5, the V gene TRBV6-1; tentatively, D is TRBD1 (5 bases). The CDR3 runs 17 residues. V was clipped by 2 bases and J by 4 bases, with 18 bases between them. Germline CDR1 is MNHNS and CDR2 is SASEGT. The CDR3 region is CASSERRVIWTNQPQHF. CDR3 sequence (DNA): TGTGCCAGCAGTGAAAGGAGGGTTATTTGGACAAATCAGCCCCAGCATTTT.

This chain uses TRBV6-1 with TRBJ1-1; TRBD1 is a possible D gene (6 bases). Trimming removed 6 bases from V and 1 base from J, with 27 bases in between. This CDR3 contains 19 residues. CDR1 is MNHNS and CDR2 is SASEGT in the germline V gene. This CDR3 is CASRSGTWAFGRWNTEAFF. As DNA, the CDR3 is TGTGCCAGCAGGAGCGGGACATGGGCGTTTGGTAGGTGGAACACTGAAGCTTTCTTT.

On this clonotype itself: A much bigger clone sits one base away, suggesting this may be a read error. This chain joins TRBV6-6 and TRBJ1-2; D perhaps matches TRBD1 (5 bases). CDR1 is MNHNY and CDR2 is SVGAGI in the germline V gene (reference sequence). V dropped 10 bases and J dropped 6 bases, with 21 bases sitting between them. There are 14 residues in the CDR3. The CDR3 here is CAIKGVRVRHGYTF. The CDR3 DNA reads as TGTGCCATTAAAGGGGTGAGGGTGCGGCATGGCTACACCTTC.

This rearrangement joins TRBV20-1 to TRBJ2-5, with D perhaps matching TRBD1 or TRBD2 (6 bases each). V lost 5 bases to trimming and J lost 5 bases, with 18 bases between them. The CDR3 spans 14 residues. The V gene's germline CDR1 is DFQATT and CDR2 SNEGSKA (reference sequence). The CDR3 reads CSALRDTGGETQYF. Written as DNA, the CDR3 is TGCAGTGCTCTCCGGGACACCGGAGGGGAGACCCAGTACTTC.

Points on this clonotype: One junction end does not reproduce the germline sequence, and a read error may be involved. The J gene is TRBJ2-1, the V gene TRBV7-2; no clear D. The CDR3 loop spans 12 amino acids. Germline V gene lookup returns CDR1 SGHTA and CDR2 FQGNSA. Written as DNA, the CDR3 is TGTGACAGCAACTTATTGGAGAGGAGGCAGTTCTTC. Translation gives CDSNLLERRQFF.

J is TRBJ2-2 and V is TRBV7-9; maybe TRBD1 (6 bases). Germline V gene lookup returns CDR1 SEHNR and CDR2 FQNEAQ (reference sequence). Trimming removed 8 bases from V and 0 bases from J, with 10 bases in between. The CDR3 is 14 amino acids. The CDR3 here is CASCRDTNTGELFF. CDR3 in DNA: TGTGCCAGCTGCCGGGACACGAACACCGGGGAGCTGTTTTTT.

About this clonotype itself: An end of the junction differs from the germline gene, which may be a read error. CDR3 DNA: TGCGCCAGCAGCTATGATGGGACTCGTCCCTACGGGCAGTACTTC. This sequence encodes CASSYDGTRPYGQYF. The gene calls are TRBV5-1 and TRBJ2-7; maybe TRBD2 (6 bases). The CDR3 sequence is 15 residues long. The germline V gene encodes CDR1 SGHRS and CDR2 YFSETQ. Based on the CDR3 plus reference TRBV5-1 and TRBJ2-7, the full variable domain is KAGVTQTPRYLIKTRGQQVTLSCSPISGHRSVSWYQQTPGQGLQFLFEYFSETQRNKGNFPGRFSGRQFSNSRSEMNVSTLELGDSALYLCASSYDGTRPYGQYFGPGTRLTVT.

This clonotype was counted many times. The DNA of the CDR3 is TGTGCCAGCAGGGGACAGACGAACACTGAAGCTTTCTTT. It encodes CASRGQTNTEAFF. The genes are TRBV6-2 or TRBV6-3 and TRBJ1-1; 7 nucleotides agree with TRBD1. Germline assignment: CDR1 MNHEY and CDR2 SVGEGT. The CDR3 loop spans 13 amino acids. J gave up 1 base and V 6 bases, and 2 bases lay outside the gene matches.

With respect to this clonotype: One base away lies a much larger clone, so this may be a sequencing read error. CDR3 nucleotide sequence: TGTGTCAGCAGCCTCTGGACCGGGGAGCTGTTTTTT. This sequence encodes CVSSLWTGELFF. The chain carries TRBV11-3 and TRBJ2-2; D call uncertain. Germline CDR1 SGHNT, CDR2 YENEEA. The CDR3 extends over 12 amino acids.

Note on this clonotype: Sequence at one end of the junction differs from germline and may be a read error. This rearrangement joins TRBV28 to TRBJ2-1; 11 bases line up with TRBD1. CDR1 is MDHEN, CDR2 SYDVKM, per germline. The CDR3 runs to 16 residues. CDR3 nucleotide sequence: TGTGTCAGCAGTTTGCCGGGACAGGGGGTTTACAATGAGCAGTTCTTC. This sequence encodes CVSSLPGQGVYNEQFF. The whole variable domain, remainder taken from reference TRBV28 and TRBJ2-1, is DVKVTQSSRYLVKRTGEKVFLECVQDMDHENMFWYRQDPGLGLRLIYFSYDVKMKEKGDIPEGYSVSREKKERFSLILESASTNQTSMYLCVSSLPGQGVYNEQFFGPGTRLTVL.

On this clonotype itself: The CDR3 carries no conserved terminal phenylalanine or tryptophan, so it likely arises from a read error. This chain joins TRBV5-1 and TRBJ2-2; 10 positions agree with TRBD2. Trimming took 0 bases from V and 6 from J; bases not matched to a gene: 14. This CDR3 contains 19 residues. CDR1 and CDR2 from the germline V gene are SGHRS and YFSETQ. The CDR3 DNA reads as TGCGCCAGCAGCTTGGCCCTGTCTCCGCCTAGCGGGAGCCCCGGGGAGCTGTTTTCT. This translates into CASSLALSPPSGSPGELFS.

Worth noting for this clonotype: A much more abundant neighbour one base away suggests this may be a read error. The chain links TRBV29-1 to TRBJ2-1; 8 positions match TRBD2. The CDR3 covers 14 residues. The germline V gene has CDR1 SQVTM and CDR2 ANQGSEA. V was clipped by 7 bases and J by 4 bases; unmatched bases: 9. The CDR3 sequence: CSAYSGDLYNEQFF. In nucleotides, the CDR3 is TGCAGCGCCTATAGCGGGGACCTATACAATGAGCAGTTCTTC.

In the case of this clonotype: The junction departs from germline at one end; a sequencing error may be responsible. The rearrangement joins TRBV20-1 to TRBJ2-2; the D gene is possibly TRBD2 (5 bases). CDR3 length: 13 residues. Germline V CDR1 and CDR2: DFQATT, SNEGSKA (reference sequence). Here the CDR3 reads CSASGSVTGELFF. For the CDR3, the DNA is TGCAGTGCTAGCGGGTCGGTCACCGGGGAACTGTTTTTT.